This T cell receptor beta chain was identified during a study of long-term antiretroviral therapy in people with HIV. It was version v3.0 of the immunoSEQ assay that was run at survey level. The protocol was immunoSEQ multiplex PCR, while the TCRdb copy is restricted to in-frame clones and leaves out a portion. This table has about 20,000 clones, less than 90% appearing once. The CDR3 consists of 16 residues. Germline loops: CDR1 MDHEN, CDR2 SYDVKM. V shed 6 bases and J 8 bases; nucleotides not matched to a gene: 16. The material was unsorted PBMCs, obtained 1.9 years after starting antiretroviral therapy. V and J are TRBV28 and TRBJ2-1; 7 nucleotides align to TRBD2. The TCR was taken from a woman between 45 and 60 years old with HIV. DNA of the CDR3: TGTGCCAGCAGCCAACTAGCGCCAGCTACGGGGGATGAGCAGTTCTTC. Encoded protein: CASSQLAPATGDEQFF.